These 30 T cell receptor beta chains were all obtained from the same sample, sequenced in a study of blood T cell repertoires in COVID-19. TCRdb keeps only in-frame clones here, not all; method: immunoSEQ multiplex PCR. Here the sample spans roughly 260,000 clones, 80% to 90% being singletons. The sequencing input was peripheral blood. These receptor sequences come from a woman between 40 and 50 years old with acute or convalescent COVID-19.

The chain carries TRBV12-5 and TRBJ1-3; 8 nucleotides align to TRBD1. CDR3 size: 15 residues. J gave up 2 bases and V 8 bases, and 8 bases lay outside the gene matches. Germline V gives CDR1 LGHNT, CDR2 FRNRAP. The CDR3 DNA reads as TGTGCTAGTAGTACAGGGGGTTACCCTGGAAACACCATATATTTT. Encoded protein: CASSTGGYPGNTIYF.

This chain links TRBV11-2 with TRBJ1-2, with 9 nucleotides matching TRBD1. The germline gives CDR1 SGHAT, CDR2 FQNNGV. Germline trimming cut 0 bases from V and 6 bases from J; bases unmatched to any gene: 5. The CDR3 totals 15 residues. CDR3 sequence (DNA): TGTGCCAGCAGCTTAGACCCCGGGACAGGGAATGGCTACACCTTC. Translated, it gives CASSLDPGTGNGYTF.

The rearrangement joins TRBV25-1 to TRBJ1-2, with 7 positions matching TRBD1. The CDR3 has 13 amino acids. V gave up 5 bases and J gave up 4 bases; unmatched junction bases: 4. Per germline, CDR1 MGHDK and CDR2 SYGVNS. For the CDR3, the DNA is TGTGCCAGCAGTCAGGGGGGACCCTATGGCTACACCTTC. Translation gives CASSQGGPYGYTF.

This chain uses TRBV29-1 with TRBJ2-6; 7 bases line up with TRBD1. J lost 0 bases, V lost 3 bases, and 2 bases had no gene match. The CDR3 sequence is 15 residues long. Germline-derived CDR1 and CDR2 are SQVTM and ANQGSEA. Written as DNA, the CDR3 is TGCAGCGTTGAGGGGACAGCCTCTGGGGCCAACGTCCTGACTTTC. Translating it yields CSVEGTASGANVLTF.

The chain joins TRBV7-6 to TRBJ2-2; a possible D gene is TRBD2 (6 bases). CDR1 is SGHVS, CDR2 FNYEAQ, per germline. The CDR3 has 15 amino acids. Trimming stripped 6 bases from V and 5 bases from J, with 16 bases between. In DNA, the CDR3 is TGTGCCAGCAGATCTCAGCCAGGGAGGACCGGGGAGCTGTTTTTT. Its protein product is CASRSQPGRTGELFF.

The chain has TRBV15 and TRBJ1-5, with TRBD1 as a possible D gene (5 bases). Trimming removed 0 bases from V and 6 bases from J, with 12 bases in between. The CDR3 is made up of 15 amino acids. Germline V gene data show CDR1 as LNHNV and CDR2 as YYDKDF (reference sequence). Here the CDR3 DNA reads TGTGCCACCAGCAGAGATGGGGGGGTCGGTCAGCCCCAGCATTTT. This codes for CATSRDGGVGQPQHF.

This CDR3 is CASSFDRGSNQPQHF. The DNA of the CDR3 is TGTGCCAGCAGTTTCGACAGGGGTAGCAATCAGCCCCAGCATTTT. The chain employs TRBV6-5 and TRBJ1-5, with 8 bases matching TRBD1. The CDR3 is 15 residues long. Germline values: CDR1 MNHEY, CDR2 SVGAGI. V gave up 4 bases and J gave up 0 bases; unmatched junction bases: 2.

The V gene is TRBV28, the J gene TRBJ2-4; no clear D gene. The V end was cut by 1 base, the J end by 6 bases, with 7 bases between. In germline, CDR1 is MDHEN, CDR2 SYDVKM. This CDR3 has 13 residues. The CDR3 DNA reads TGTGCCAGCAGTTTATATGGTAGAAACATTCAGTACTTC. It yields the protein CASSLYGRNIQYF.

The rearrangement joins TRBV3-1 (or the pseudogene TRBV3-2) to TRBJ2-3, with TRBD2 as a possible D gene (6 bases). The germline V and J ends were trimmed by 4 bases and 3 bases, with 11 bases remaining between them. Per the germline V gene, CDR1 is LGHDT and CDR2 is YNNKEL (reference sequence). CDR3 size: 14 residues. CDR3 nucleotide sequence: TGTGCCAGCAGCCTCAGGGAGGTGACAGATACGCAGTATTTT. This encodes CASSLREVTDTQYF.

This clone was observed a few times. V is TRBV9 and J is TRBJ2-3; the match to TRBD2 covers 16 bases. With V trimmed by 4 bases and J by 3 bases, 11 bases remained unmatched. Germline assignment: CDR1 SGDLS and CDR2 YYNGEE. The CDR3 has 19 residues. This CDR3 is CASSPLAGTSGGATDTQYF. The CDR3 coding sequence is TGTGCCAGCAGCCCACTAGCCGGGACTAGCGGGGGGGCAACAGATACGCAGTATTTT.

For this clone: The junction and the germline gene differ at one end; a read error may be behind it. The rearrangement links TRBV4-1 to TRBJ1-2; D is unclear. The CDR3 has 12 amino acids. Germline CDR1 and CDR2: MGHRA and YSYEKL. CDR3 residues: CASSRNRGPEAF. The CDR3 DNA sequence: TGCGCCAGCAGCCGCAATAGAGGGCCCGAGGCCTTC.

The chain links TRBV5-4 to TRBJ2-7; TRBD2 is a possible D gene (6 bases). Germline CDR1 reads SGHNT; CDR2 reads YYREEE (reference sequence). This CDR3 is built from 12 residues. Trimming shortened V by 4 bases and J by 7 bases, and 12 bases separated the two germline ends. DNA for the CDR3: TGTGCCAGCAGCCTTGGGGCGGGAGAGCAGTACGTC. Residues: CASSLGAGEQYV.

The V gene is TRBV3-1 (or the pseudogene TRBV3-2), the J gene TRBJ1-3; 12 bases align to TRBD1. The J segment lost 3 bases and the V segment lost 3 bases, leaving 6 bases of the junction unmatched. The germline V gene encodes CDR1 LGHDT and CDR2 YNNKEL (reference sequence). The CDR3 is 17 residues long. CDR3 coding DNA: TGTGCCAGCAGCCAGGGGACAGGGGGCCAAGGTGGAAACACCATATATTTT. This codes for CASSQGTGGQGGNTIYF.

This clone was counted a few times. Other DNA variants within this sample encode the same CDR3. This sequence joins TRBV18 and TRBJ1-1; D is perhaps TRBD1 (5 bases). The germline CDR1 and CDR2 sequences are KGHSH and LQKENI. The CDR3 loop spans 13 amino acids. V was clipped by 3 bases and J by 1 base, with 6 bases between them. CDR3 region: CASSPGGNTEAFF. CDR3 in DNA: TGTGCCAGCTCACCCGGGGGGAACACTGAAGCTTTCTTT.

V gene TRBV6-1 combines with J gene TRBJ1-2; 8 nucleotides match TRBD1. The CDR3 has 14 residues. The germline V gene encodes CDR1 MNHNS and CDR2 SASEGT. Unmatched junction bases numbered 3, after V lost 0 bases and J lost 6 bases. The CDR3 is CASSEAGTGDGYTF. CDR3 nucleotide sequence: TGTGCCAGCAGTGAAGCCGGGACAGGTGATGGCTACACCTTC.

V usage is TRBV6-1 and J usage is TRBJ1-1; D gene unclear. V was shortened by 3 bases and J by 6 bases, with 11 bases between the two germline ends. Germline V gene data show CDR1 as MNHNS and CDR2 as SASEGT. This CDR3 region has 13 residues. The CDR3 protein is CASSDRLSAEAFF. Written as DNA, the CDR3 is TGTGCCAGCAGTGATAGACTAAGCGCTGAAGCTTTCTTT.

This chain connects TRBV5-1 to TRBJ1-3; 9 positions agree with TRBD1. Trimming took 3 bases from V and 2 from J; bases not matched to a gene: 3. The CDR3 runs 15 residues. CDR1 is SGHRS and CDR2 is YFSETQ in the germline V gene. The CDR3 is CASSSTGGPGNTIYF. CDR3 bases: TGCGCCAGCAGCTCCACAGGGGGCCCTGGAAACACCATATATTTT.

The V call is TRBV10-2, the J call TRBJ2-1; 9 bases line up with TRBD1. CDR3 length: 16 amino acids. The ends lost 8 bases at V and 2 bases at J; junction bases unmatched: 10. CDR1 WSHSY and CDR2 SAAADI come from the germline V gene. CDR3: CASRTPGTGTYNEQFF. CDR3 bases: TGCGCCAGCCGTACTCCCGGGACAGGGACCTACAATGAGCAGTTCTTC.

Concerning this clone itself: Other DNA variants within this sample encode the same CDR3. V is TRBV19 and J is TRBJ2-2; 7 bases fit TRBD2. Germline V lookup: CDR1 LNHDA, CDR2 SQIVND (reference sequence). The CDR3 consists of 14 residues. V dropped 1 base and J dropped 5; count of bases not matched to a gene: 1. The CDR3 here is CASSIAGGTGELFF. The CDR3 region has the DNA TGTGCCAGTAGTATAGCGGGGGGTACCGGGGAGCTGTTTTTT.

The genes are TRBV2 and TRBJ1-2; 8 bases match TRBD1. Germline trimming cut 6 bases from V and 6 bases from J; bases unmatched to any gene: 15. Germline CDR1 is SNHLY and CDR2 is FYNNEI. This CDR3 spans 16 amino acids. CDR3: CASSSTQTGVGDGYTF. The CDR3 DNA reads TGTGCCAGCAGCTCGACCCAGACAGGGGTAGGGGATGGCTACACCTTC.

The CDR3 DNA sequence: TGCGCCAGCAGCTTGAGACCCGGCGGCAGGGGGATGGACACTGAAGCTTTCTTT. The encoded protein is CASSLRPGGRGMDTEAFF. This sequence joins TRBV5-1 and TRBJ1-1; TRBD1 matches at 7 bases. V gave up 1 base and J gave up 3 bases; unmatched junction bases: 15. CDR1 and CDR2 (germline): SGHRS, YFSETQ. CDR3 length equals 18 residues. Together with reference TRBV5-1 and TRBJ1-1, the CDR3 gives the full variable domain: KAGVTQTPRYLIKTRGQQVTLSCSPISGHRSVSWYQQTPGQGLQFLFEYFSETQRNKGNFPGRFSGRQFSNSRSEMNVSTLELGDSALYLCASSLRPGGRGMDTEAFFGQGTRLTVV.

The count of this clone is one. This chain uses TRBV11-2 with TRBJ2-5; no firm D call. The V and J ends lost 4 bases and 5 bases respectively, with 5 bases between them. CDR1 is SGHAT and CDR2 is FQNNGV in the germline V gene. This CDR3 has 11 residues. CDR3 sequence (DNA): TGTGCCAGCAGCTCCGTGGAGACCCAGTACTTC. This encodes CASSSVETQYF.

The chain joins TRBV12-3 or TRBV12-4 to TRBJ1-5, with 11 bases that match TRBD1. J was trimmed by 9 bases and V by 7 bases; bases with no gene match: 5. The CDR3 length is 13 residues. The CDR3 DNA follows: TGTGCCAGCACCAGGGGACAGGGGGGGCCCCAGCATTTT. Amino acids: CASTRGQGGPQHF.

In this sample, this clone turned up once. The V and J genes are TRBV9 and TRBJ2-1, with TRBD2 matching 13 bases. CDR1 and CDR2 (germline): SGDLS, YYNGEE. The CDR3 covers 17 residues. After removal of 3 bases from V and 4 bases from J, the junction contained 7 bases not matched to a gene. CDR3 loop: CASSAPRLAGGYNEQFF. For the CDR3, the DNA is TGTGCCAGCAGCGCCCCGAGACTAGCGGGGGGTTACAATGAGCAGTTCTTC.

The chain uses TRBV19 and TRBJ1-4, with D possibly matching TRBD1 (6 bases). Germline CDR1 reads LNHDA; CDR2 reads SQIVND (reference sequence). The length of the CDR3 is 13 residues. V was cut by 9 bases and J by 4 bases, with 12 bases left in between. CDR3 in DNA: TGTGCCAGGAAACAGGGTATTAATGAAAAACTGTTTTTT. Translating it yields CARKQGINEKLFF.

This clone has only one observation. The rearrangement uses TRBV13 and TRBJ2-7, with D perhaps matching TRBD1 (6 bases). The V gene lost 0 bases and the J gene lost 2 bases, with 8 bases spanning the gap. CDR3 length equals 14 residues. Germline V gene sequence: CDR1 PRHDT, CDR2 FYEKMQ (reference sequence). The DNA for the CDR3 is TGTGCCAGCAGCTTAGGGGGGGCTCCCTACGAGCAGTACGTC. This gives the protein CASSLGGAPYEQYV.

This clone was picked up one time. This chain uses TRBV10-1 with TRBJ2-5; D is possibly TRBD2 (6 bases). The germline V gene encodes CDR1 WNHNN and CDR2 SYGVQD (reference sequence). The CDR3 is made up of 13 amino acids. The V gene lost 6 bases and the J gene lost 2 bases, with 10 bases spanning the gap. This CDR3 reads CASSTGTQETQYF. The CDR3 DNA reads TGCGCCAGCAGCACCGGGACTCAAGAGACCCAGTACTTC.

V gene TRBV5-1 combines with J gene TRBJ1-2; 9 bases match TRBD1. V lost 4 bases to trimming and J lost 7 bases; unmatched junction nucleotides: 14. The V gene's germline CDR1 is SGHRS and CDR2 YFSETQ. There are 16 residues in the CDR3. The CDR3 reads CASSPGGGQGYSGYTF. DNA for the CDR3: TGCGCCAGCAGCCCAGGGGGGGGACAGGGATACTCTGGCTACACCTTC.

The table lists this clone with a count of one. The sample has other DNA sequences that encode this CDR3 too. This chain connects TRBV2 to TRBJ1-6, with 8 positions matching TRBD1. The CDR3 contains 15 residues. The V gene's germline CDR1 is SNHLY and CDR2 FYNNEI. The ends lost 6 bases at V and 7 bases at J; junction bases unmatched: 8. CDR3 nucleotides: TGTGCCAGCAGCCCAGGACAGGGTAGGAATTCACCCCTCCACTTT. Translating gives CASSPGQGRNSPLHF.

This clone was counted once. Here the CDR3 DNA reads TGTGCCAGCAGCCCGCCGCGGGCGGGGGATACGCAGTATTTT. Translation gives CASSPPRAGDTQYF. The chain couples TRBV11-2 to TRBJ2-3; D perhaps matches TRBD2 (6 bases). The germline V gene encodes CDR1 SGHAT and CDR2 FQNNGV. The ends were cut back, 5 bases at V and 6 bases at J, with 15 bases in the middle. CDR3 size: 14 residues.